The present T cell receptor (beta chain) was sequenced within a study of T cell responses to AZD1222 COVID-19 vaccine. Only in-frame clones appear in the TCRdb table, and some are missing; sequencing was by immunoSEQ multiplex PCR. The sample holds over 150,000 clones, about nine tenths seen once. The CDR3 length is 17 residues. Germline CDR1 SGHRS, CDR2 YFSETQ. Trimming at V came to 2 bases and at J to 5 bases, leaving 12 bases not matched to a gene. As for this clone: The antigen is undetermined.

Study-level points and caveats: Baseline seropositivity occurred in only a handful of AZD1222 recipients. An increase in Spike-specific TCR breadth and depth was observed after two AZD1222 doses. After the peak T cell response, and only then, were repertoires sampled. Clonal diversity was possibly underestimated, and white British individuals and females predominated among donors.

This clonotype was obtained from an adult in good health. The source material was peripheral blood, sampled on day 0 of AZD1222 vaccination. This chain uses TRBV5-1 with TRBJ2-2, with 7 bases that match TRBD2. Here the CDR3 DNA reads TGCGCCAGCAGCTTCGCTGTCATTAGCGGGCGTACCGGGGAGCTGTTTTTT. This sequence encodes CASSFAVISGRTGELFF.